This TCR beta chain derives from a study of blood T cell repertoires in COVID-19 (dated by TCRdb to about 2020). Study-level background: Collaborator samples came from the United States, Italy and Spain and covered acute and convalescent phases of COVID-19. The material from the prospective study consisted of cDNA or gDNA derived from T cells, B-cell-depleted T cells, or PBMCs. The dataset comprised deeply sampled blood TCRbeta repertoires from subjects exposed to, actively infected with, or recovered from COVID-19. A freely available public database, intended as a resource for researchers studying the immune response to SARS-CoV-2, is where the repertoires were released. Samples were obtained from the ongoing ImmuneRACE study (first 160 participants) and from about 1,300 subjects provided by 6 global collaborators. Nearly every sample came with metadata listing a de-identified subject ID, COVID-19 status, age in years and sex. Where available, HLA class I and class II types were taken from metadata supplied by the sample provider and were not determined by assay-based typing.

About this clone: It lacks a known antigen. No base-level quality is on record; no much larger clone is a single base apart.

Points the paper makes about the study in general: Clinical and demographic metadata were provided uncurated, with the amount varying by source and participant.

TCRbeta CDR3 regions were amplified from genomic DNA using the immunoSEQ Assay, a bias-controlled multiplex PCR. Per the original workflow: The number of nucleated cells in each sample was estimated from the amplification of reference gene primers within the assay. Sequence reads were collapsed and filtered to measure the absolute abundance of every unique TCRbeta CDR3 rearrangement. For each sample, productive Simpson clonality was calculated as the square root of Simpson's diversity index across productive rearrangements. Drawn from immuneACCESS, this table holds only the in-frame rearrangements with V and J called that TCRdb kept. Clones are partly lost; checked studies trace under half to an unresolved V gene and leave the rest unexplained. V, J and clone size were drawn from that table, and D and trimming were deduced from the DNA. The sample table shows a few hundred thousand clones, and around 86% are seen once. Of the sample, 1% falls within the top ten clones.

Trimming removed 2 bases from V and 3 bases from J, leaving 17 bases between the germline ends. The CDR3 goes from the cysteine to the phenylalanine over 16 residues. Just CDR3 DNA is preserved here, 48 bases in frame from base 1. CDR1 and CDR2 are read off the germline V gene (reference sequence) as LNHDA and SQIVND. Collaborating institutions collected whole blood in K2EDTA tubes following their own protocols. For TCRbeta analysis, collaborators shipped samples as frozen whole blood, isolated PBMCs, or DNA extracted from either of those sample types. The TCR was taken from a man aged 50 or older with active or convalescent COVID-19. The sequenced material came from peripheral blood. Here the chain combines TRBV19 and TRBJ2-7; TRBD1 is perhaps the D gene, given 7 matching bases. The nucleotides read TGTGCCAGTAGTATAAACGCCAGGGGGGCCATCTACGAGCAGTACTTC. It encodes CASSINARGAIYEQYF.